A selection of T cell receptor beta chains follows, all from one sample in a study of cytomegalovirus exposure and HLA in healthy donors. Repertoires were generated with immunoSEQ multiplex PCR, while TCRdb's copy carries only in-frame clones and drops some. The top ten hold under 4.5% of the sample, which has around 190,000 clones, roughly 85% seen once. The sequencing sample was made of PBMCs. Every receptor here comes from a woman in her thirties in good health and CMV-seropositive. Each CDR3 is given with its conserved first and last residue. D genes are given only for firm matches. A row's size may be missing; if present it is once, few, many or a size class.

v_gene	d_gene	abundance	j_gene	CDR3nt	CDR3aa
TRBV6-5	-	-	TRBJ1-1	TGTGCCAGCCAACAGGGGAACACTGAAGCTTTCTTT	CASQQGNTEAFF
TRBV27	-	-	TRBJ2-7	TGTGCCAGCAGTTTGGGTGGGGGCCCGTACGAGCAGTACTTC	CASSLGGGPYEQYF
TRBV23-1	TRBD2	-	TRBJ2-3	TGCGCCAGATCCTGGGGGCCTAGCGGGAGGGCCGCAGATACGCAGTATTTT	CARSWGPSGRAADTQYF
TRBV5-1	-	-	TRBJ2-6	TGCGCCAGCAGCTTGCTTCGGGGTAGCTCTGGGGCCAACGTCCTGACTTTC	CASSLLRGSSGANVLTF
TRBV15	-	few	TRBJ1-2	TGTGCCACCAGCAGAGATTATACGAGGAGTTATGGCTACACCTTC	CATSRDYTRSYGYTF
TRBV4-1	-	-	TRBJ1-1	TGCGCCAGCAGCCATACTACAGGGAAGGGCACTGAAGCTTTCTTT	CASSHTTGKGTEAFF
TRBV5-1	-	-	TRBJ1-2	TGCGCCAGCAGCTTGACTCAGGGGAGTTTTGTTGCTGGCTACACCTTC	CASSLTQGSFVAGYTF
TRBV7-2	TRBD2	-	TRBJ2-7	TGTGCCAGCAGCTCCCGAACTAGCGGGGGGCGGTACGAGCAGTACTTC	CASSSRTSGGRYEQYF
TRBV2	TRBD2	-	TRBJ2-1	TGTGCCAGCAGTGAAGGCGACAGACGGGGGGATGAGCAGTTCTTC	CASSEGDRRGDEQFF
TRBV14	TRBD1	few	TRBJ1-2	TGTGCCAGCAGCCGAGACCTGGACAGGGCGAATACCACTAACTATGGCTACACCTTC	CASSRDLDRANTTNYGYTF
TRBV5-6	TRBD1	-	TRBJ1-2	TGTGCCAGCAGCTTGTTGGCAGGGGGGTTGTATGGCTACACCTTC	CASSLLAGGLYGYTF
TRBV4-1	-	-	TRBJ1-3	TGCGCCAGCAGCCAAAGCCAAACCACTGGAAACACCATATATTTT	CASSQSQTTGNTIYF
TRBV4-1	TRBD1	-	TRBJ2-7	TGCGCCAGCAGCCACGAAGTAAGGACAGGGACGTCGAGCTCCTACGAGCAGTACTTC	CASSHEVRTGTSSSYEQYF
TRBV2	TRBD1	-	TRBJ2-7	TGTGCCAGCACAAGGGGGCCCGCGGACTCCTACGAGCAGTACTTC	CASTRGPADSYEQYF
TRBV2	TRBD1	-	TRBJ1-5	TGTGCCAGCAGGCAGGGGGGTCAGCCCCAGCATTTT	CASRQGGQPQHF
TRBV19	-	few	TRBJ2-1	TGTGCCAGTAGTGGGGGAGGGGGGACTGAGCAGTTCTTC	CASSGGGGTEQFF
TRBV27	TRBD2	-	TRBJ2-2	TGTGCCAGCAGTGGACTAGCGGATATATACGCGAACACCGGGGAGCTGTTTTTT	CASSGLADIYANTGELFF
TRBV5-6	TRBD2	few	TRBJ2-3	TGTGCCAGCAGCTTGGCCGGGAGGGGACTGGCCACAGATACGCAGTATTTT	CASSLAGRGLATDTQYF
TRBV2	-	-	TRBJ2-7	TGTGCCAGCAGTGAGTCTTATACCTACGAGCAGTACTTC	CASSESYTYEQYF
TRBV27	-	once	TRBJ1-3	TGTGCCAGCAGTCTTAGCTCTGGAAACACCATATATTTT	CASSLSSGNTIYF
TRBV11-3	-	-	TRBJ1-1	TGTGCCAGCAGCTTAGGAGCCGGTGAAGCTTTCTTT	CASSLGAGEAFF
TRBV11-2	-	-	TRBJ2-6	TGTGCCAGCGGGCCTGGCTCTGGGGCCAACGTCCTGACTTTC	CASGPGSGANVLTF
TRBV7-9	TRBD1	-	TRBJ2-7	TGTGCCAGCAGCCCCGGGACAGCGTATCCTGCCTACGAGCAGTACTTC	CASSPGTAYPAYEQYF
TRBV19	-	once	TRBJ1-2	TGTGCCAGTAGTATAGGCCCCGGGGTCAGCGGCTATGGCTACACCTTC	CASSIGPGVSGYGYTF
TRBV19	-	-	TRBJ1-5	TGTGCCAGTAGTGCCGGGGGGGGTCATCAGCCCCAGCATTTT	CASSAGGGHQPQHF
TRBV27	-	-	TRBJ1-1	TGTGCCAGCAGAGATATAACAGGGTTTTCCACTGAAGCTTTCTTT	CASRDITGFSTEAFF
TRBV6-6	TRBD1	-	TRBJ1-2	TGTGCCAGCAGTTACGTTGGGACAGGGGGCTATGGCTACACCTTC	CASSYVGTGGYGYTF
TRBV7-8	TRBD2	-	TRBJ2-7	TGTGCCAGCAGCCGCCGGGGGGGCCACTACTACGAGCAGTACTTC	CASSRRGGHYYEQYF
TRBV5-4	-	-	TRBJ1-4	TGTGCCAGCAGCCACGACAGAGCAACTAATGAAAAACTGTTTTTT	CASSHDRATNEKLFF
TRBV5-4	TRBD1	-	TRBJ2-7	TGTGCCAGCAGCATGGGGACAGGACAAATAAATTCTTACGAGCAGTACTTC	CASSMGTGQINSYEQYF
TRBV2	-	-	TRBJ1-5	TGTGCCAGCAGCCTAGGCCAGCATAGCAATCAGCCCCAGCATTTT	CASSLGQHSNQPQHF
TRBV11-2	TRBD1	-	TRBJ2-2	TGTGCCAGCAGTTCCGATTGGGACAGCAACACCGGGGAGCTGTTTTTT	CASSSDWDSNTGELFF